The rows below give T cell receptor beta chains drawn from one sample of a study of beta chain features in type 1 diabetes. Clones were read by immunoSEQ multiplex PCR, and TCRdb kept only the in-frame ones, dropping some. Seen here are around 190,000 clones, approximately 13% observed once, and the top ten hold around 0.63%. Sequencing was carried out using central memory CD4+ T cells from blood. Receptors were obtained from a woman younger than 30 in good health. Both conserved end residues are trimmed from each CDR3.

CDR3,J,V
ASSIADSTGSGELF,TRBJ2-2,TRBV5-1
SALTSGGYNEQF,TRBJ2-1,TRBV29-1
ASSFGQGRLEKLF,TRBJ1-4,TRBV7-2
ASSGGQGGNQPQH,TRBJ1-5,TRBV27
ASSFGTSGNTGELF,TRBJ2-2,TRBV9
ASNSDSVTYEQY,TRBJ2-7,TRBV28
ASSLNGDQPQH,TRBJ1-5,TRBV27
ASLSGRGNEQF,TRBJ2-1,TRBV18
ASSLGRGPEGYT,TRBJ1-2,TRBV7-2
ASSLASSEKLF,TRBJ1-4,TRBV5-6
ASSSPGTGVGYT,TRBJ1-2,TRBV5-4
ASSRETGTVSYEQY,TRBJ2-7,TRBV28
SVSLAGQETQY,TRBJ2-5,TRBV29-1
AISPDDRGDQPQH,TRBJ1-5,TRBV10-3
ASRPDLQRGQY,TRBJ2-4,TRBV6-1
ATSRSAESNTYEQY,TRBJ2-7,TRBV15
ASSLSPRTGPTDTQY,TRBJ2-3,TRBV28
ASSSIPSTDTQY,TRBJ2-3,TRBV5-1
ATSLEGQGYGYT,TRBJ1-2,TRBV15
ASSQTGQGALY,TRBJ2-7,TRBV16
ASSGQTGVYEQY,TRBJ2-7,TRBV2
ASSLQGNILTYGYT,TRBJ1-2,TRBV6-5
ASSLADRGQY,TRBJ2-5,TRBV7-6
ASSRTATGDYEQY,TRBJ2-7,TRBV2
ASSLFLTGEETQY,TRBJ2-5,TRBV5-1
ASSFEPRLAGGSTDTQY,TRBJ2-3,TRBV7-3
ASIEGQMNTEAF,TRBJ1-1,TRBV28
ASSQSGTSGSASEQF,TRBJ2-1,TRBV23-1
ASSPTITNTEAF,TRBJ1-1,TRBV5-1
ASSPSRYEQY,TRBJ2-7,TRBV18
ASSLGTGMDTGELF,TRBJ2-2,TRBV5-8
ASSLRRGAGRYNEQF,TRBJ2-1,TRBV27